The subject of this entry is one T cell receptor beta chain. The antigen remains unidentified. The sample comes from a study of CXCR3-negative and CXCR3-positive naive CD8 T cells. UMI labels and 5' RACE were used to prepare the TRB cDNA libraries. Following a re-call of the 5' RACE reads, TCRdb has one entry per CDR3 protein and lacks DNA. Its listing shows 55,000 to 70,000 distinct CDR3 sequences. Study-level results: The study found comparably high diversity in both naive subsets and much lower diversity in memory CD8+ cells. The naive subsets expressed comparable surface CD5, and the authors inferred TCR strength from TRB CDR3 properties. Naive cells that were CXCR3-positive had more hydrophobic TRB CDR3s (compared with CXCR3-negative naive cells). The study found that naive CXCR3-negative and CXCR3-positive cells shared TRBV-TRBJ usage, while memory cells differed.

This CDR3 spans 14 amino acids. The germline gives CDR1 SEHNR, CDR2 FQNEAQ (reference sequence). The sorting of each CD8+ T cell subset was done in triplicate, at under 350,000 cells each. The genes are TRBV7-9 and TRBJ2-7; there is no DNA to check the TCRdb D call of TRBD2. This TCR came from a human donor in good health. Some clones in this sample may be carry-over from other donors' samples. Sequenced input: naive CXCR3+ CD8+ T cells from blood. Subset given: CD45RO-CCR7+CD27+CD95- naive CD8+ T cells expressing CXCR3 (TNR3+). CDR3 sequence: CASSGTSDGYEQYF.